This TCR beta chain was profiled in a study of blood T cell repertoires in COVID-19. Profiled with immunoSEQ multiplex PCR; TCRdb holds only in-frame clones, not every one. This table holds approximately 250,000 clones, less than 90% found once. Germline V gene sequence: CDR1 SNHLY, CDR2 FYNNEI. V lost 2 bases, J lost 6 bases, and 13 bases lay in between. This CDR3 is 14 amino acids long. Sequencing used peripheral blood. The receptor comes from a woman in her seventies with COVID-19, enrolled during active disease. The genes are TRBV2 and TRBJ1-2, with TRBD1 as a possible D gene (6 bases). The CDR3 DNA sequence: TGTGCCAGCAGTGAAAGAAGGGGGAACGATGGCTACACCTTC. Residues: CASSERRGNDGYTF.